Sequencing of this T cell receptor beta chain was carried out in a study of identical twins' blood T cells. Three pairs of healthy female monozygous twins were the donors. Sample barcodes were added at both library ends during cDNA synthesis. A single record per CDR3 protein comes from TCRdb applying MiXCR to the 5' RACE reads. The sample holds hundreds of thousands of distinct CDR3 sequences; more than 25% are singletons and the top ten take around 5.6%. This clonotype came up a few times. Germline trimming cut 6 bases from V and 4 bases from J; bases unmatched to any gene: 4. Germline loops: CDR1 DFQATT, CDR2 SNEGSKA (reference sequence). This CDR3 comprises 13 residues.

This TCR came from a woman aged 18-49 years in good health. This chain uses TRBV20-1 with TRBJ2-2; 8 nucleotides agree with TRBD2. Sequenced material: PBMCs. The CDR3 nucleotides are TGCAGTGCGCCCGCGGGGGGCACCGGGGAGCTGTTTTTT. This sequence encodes CSAPAGGTGELFF.